Below, 30 T cell receptor beta chains from the same sample are listed, as sequenced in a study of blood T cells in healthy people across ages. Primers used in a second PCR of roughly 6 to 11 cycles were a sample-barcoded 5' primer and a J-beta primer mix. A single record per CDR3 protein comes from TCRdb applying MiXCR to the 5' RACE reads. This table has roughly 1.5 million distinct CDR3 sequences, less than 45% appearing once. Sequencing was carried out using blood. These receptors were taken from a woman between 18 and 29 years old in good health.

The chain uses TRBV2 and TRBJ1-2, with 7 bases fitting TRBD1. V shed 11 bases and J 4 bases; nucleotides not matched to a gene: 7. Per the germline V gene, CDR1 is SNHLY and CDR2 is FYNNEI. This CDR3 region has 12 residues. CDR3 sequence: CAGNRDSYGYTF. CDR3 DNA: TGTGCCGGCAACCGGGACAGCTATGGCTACACCTTC.

This rearrangement joins TRBV12-3 or TRBV12-4 to TRBJ1-5; 7 bases are shared with TRBD1. This CDR3 spans 13 amino acids. The junction had 8 bases not matched to a gene; V was cut back by 11 bases and J by 4 bases. In nucleotides, the CDR3 is TGTGCCGCACAGGGGATGGGGAATCAGCCCCAGCATTTT. It translates to CAAQGMGNQPQHF.

V usage is TRBV7-8 and J usage is TRBJ2-7; 10 bases line up with TRBD2. J was trimmed by 7 bases and V by 3 bases; bases with no gene match: 18. This CDR3 has 18 residues. The germline CDR1 and CDR2 sequences are SGHVS and FQNEAQ. CDR3 coding DNA: TGTGCCAGCAGCTTCATCACCTTAGCGGGAGGATCGGGAAATGAGCAGTACTTC. This codes for CASSFITLAGGSGNEQYF.

This clonotype was seen more than once but under ten times. The rearrangement joins TRBV4-1 to TRBJ1-2; the match to TRBD1 covers 9 bases. CDR3 length equals 16 residues. Trimming took 4 bases from V and 2 from J; bases not matched to a gene: 8. Germline lookup yields CDR1 MGHRA and CDR2 YSYEKL. The CDR3 nucleotides read TGCGCCAGCAGCCGGATGGACAGGGGACTCAACTATGGCTACACCTTC. It yields the protein CASSRMDRGLNYGYTF.

The sample holds a few counts of this clonotype. The V gene is TRBV7-2, the J gene TRBJ2-3; 8 nucleotides match TRBD2. This CDR3 is 16 amino acids long. The trim removed 2 bases at V and 4 bases at J, leaving 8 bases unmatched. From germline, CDR1 is SGHTA and CDR2 FQGNSA. Here the CDR3 reads CASSLFGGAIADTQYF. CDR3 coding DNA: TGTGCCAGCAGCTTATTCGGGGGGGCGATCGCAGATACGCAGTATTTT.

The chain has TRBV20-1 and TRBJ2-3; 10 bases match TRBD2. This CDR3 comprises 13 residues. Germline V gives CDR1 DFQATT, CDR2 SNEGSKA (reference sequence). J gave up 5 bases and V 6 bases, and 5 bases lay outside the gene matches. Written as DNA, the CDR3 is TGCAGTGCCCCCGGACTAGCGGAAGATACGCAGTATTTT. Translation: CSAPGLAEDTQYF.

The chain uses TRBV6-1 and TRBJ2-1; 15 bases agree with TRBD2. The CDR3 totals 17 residues. V lost 6 bases to trimming and J lost 8 bases; unmatched junction nucleotides: 11. The germline V gene has CDR1 MNHNS and CDR2 SASEGT. CDR3 in DNA: TGTGCCAGCAGCCCCGGGACTAGCGGGAGGTCTTGGGATGAGCAGTTCTTC. This codes for CASSPGTSGRSWDEQFF.

Only a few counts were recorded for this clonotype. This chain joins TRBV10-3 and TRBJ2-3, with 8 bases aligning to TRBD2. CDR1 is ENHRY, CDR2 SYGVKD, per germline. The CDR3 has 16 residues. The J segment lost 2 bases and the V segment lost 2 bases, leaving 6 bases of the junction unmatched. This chain's CDR3 is CAISEPIAGFTDTQYF. The CDR3 DNA follows: TGTGCCATCAGTGAGCCCATAGCGGGATTCACAGATACGCAGTATTTT.

This chain uses TRBV4-3 with TRBJ2-1; 15 bases are a match to TRBD2. The V segment lost 4 bases and the J segment 8 bases; nucleotides outside the gene matches: 9. The CDR3 has 17 amino acids. CDR1 is LGHNA, CDR2 YSLEER, per germline. The chain's CDR3 is CASSLNWGLAGGDEQFF. As DNA, the CDR3 is TGCGCCAGCAGCCTTAACTGGGGACTAGCGGGGGGTGATGAGCAGTTCTTC.

This chain connects TRBV3-1 to TRBJ2-1; possible D gene TRBD2, 5 bases. Germline CDR1 is LGHDT and CDR2 is YNNKEL (reference sequence). V gave up 0 bases and J gave up 0 bases, with 9 bases separating them. This CDR3 contains 16 residues. CDR3 in DNA: TGTGCCAGCAGCCAAGAACGACTAAGCTCCTACAATGAGCAGTTCTTC. Encoded protein: CASSQERLSSYNEQFF.

This sequence joins TRBV12-3 or TRBV12-4 and TRBJ2-5; D ambiguous. There are 13 residues in the CDR3. Between the trimmed V and J ends, which lost 6 bases and 6 bases, there was a span of 14 bases. The CDR3: CASRPCWIQTQYF. In DNA form, the CDR3 reads TGTGCCAGCAGACCGTGTTGGATACAGACCCAGTACTTC.

This clonotype was seen only a few times. The V call is TRBV7-2, the J call TRBJ2-2; a possible D gene is TRBD2 (6 bases). The V end was cut by 0 bases, the J end by 7 bases, with 12 bases between. The CDR3 runs 15 residues. Per germline, CDR1 SGHTA and CDR2 FQGNSA. The CDR3 DNA sequence: TGTGCCAGCAGCTTAGCGCAGGTCGGGAGCGGGGAGCTGTTTTTT. Translation: CASSLAQVGSGELFF.

Only a few counts were recorded for this clonotype. V gene TRBV25-1 combines with J gene TRBJ1-2; the match to TRBD1 covers 12 bases. This CDR3 is 15 amino acids long. V dropped 1 base and J dropped 9; count of bases not matched to a gene: 6. Germline assignment: CDR1 MGHDK and CDR2 SYGVNS. The CDR3, as DNA: TGTGCCAGCAGTGAATTCGGGACAGGGGGCTTTCGCTACACCTTC. This translates into CASSEFGTGGFRYTF.

The chain carries TRBV6-2 or TRBV6-3 and TRBJ1-5, with D uncertain. The V end lost 6 bases, the J end lost 7 bases, and 16 bases lay between the germline ends. The CDR3 extends over 14 amino acids. CDR1 and CDR2 (germline): MNHEY, SVGEGT. The CDR3 coding sequence is TGTGCCAGCAGCACGGCCTCACGGGCACAGCCCCAGCATTTT. This translates into CASSTASRAQPQHF.

V is TRBV29-1 and J is TRBJ2-5; possibly TRBD1 for D (6 bases). TRBJ2-1 explains the end of the DNA better; the J call may be wrong. From germline, CDR1 is SQVTM and CDR2 ANQGSEA. This CDR3 region has 13 residues. CDR3 in amino acids: CSVVRQDQETQFF. CDR3 nucleotides: TGCAGCGTTGTACGACAGGACCAAGAGACCCAGTTCTTC.

This chain joins TRBV28 and TRBJ2-1; no reliable D call. V lost 2 bases, J lost 2 bases, and 13 bases lay in between. Germline loops: CDR1 MDHEN, CDR2 SYDVKM. The CDR3 loop spans 16 amino acids. Here the CDR3 DNA reads TGTGCCAGCAGTTTAGTCCTGGGCAGTACCTACAATGAGCAGTTCTTC. Translated: CASSLVLGSTYNEQFF.

This clonotype occurred a few times. This chain joins TRBV10-3 and TRBJ2-1, with 9 positions matching TRBD2. The V gene end was trimmed by 2 bases and the J gene end by 10 bases; junction bases not matched to a gene: 9. The CDR3 is 15 residues long. From germline, CDR1 is ENHRY and CDR2 SYGVKD. DNA of the CDR3: TGTGCCATCAGTGAGGGGGCGGGAGGGCCATCCGAGCAGTTCTTC. Translation gives CAISEGAGGPSEQFF.

The rearrangement links TRBV7-9 to TRBJ2-1; TRBD2 matches at 8 bases. The CDR3 is made up of 18 amino acids. The V gene's germline CDR1 is SEHNR and CDR2 FQNEAQ (reference sequence). V shed 1 base, J shed 0 bases, and the junction held 8 bases outside the gene matches. This CDR3 reads CASSLVASGLSSYNEQFF. CDR3 coding DNA: TGTGCCAGCAGCTTAGTTGCTAGCGGGTTAAGCTCCTACAATGAGCAGTTCTTC.

This clonotype has more than one count but fewer than ten. The chain uses TRBV5-1 and TRBJ1-2, with 8 nucleotides matching TRBD1. V dropped 4 bases and J dropped 4; count of bases not matched to a gene: 6. There are 14 residues in the CDR3. The germline gives CDR1 SGHRS, CDR2 YFSETQ. CDR3 loop: CASSGGTGGYGYTF. The CDR3 DNA sequence: TGCGCCAGCAGCGGGGGGACAGGCGGCTATGGCTACACCTTC.

The chain links TRBV7-6 to TRBJ2-1; D gene ambiguous. The CDR3 is made up of 20 amino acids. Trimming shortened V by 0 bases and J by 0 bases, and 21 bases separated the two germline ends. Looked up from germline, CDR1 is SGHVS and CDR2 is FNYEAQ. For the CDR3, the DNA is TGTGCCAGCAGCTTAGCGCTGGAGCCCGTAAAACGTAGCTCCTACAATGAGCAGTTCTTC. It codes for CASSLALEPVKRSSYNEQFF.

V is TRBV6-1 and J is TRBJ2-1; either TRBD1 or TRBD2 may fit D (6 bases each). CDR1 and CDR2 (germline): MNHNS, SASEGT. Trimming pared 6 bases from V and 9 bases from J, leaving 15 bases between. The CDR3 loop spans 13 amino acids. CDR3 in DNA: TGTGCCAGCAGACGCGAGGGGGGTGGTGAGCAGTTCTTC. Translation: CASRREGGGEQFF.

This clonotype was found a few times. The rearrangement links TRBV29-1 to TRBJ1-2; D ambiguous. V lost 5 bases, J lost 8 bases, and 18 bases lay in between. The CDR3 runs 13 residues. Germline CDR1 reads SQVTM; CDR2 reads ANQGSEA. CDR3 sequence: CSVYLPMSAGYTF. CDR3 bases: TGCAGCGTTTACCTCCCTATGAGTGCCGGCTACACCTTC.

This CDR3 reads CASRPRKGGNEKLFF. CDR3 nucleotides: TGTGCCAGCAGGCCGCGGAAGGGGGGTAATGAAAAACTGTTTTTT. V is TRBV9 and J is TRBJ1-4, with D perhaps matching TRBD1 (6 bases). The V gene's germline CDR1 is SGDLS and CDR2 YYNGEE. Between the trimmed V and J ends, which lost 5 bases and 4 bases, there was a span of 15 bases. CDR3 size: 15 residues.

The rearrangement links TRBV20-1 to TRBJ1-5, with D possibly being TRBD1 (5 bases). V was clipped by 0 bases and J by 3 bases, with 9 bases between them. CDR3 length: 14 amino acids. Looked up from germline, CDR1 is DFQATT and CDR2 is SNEGSKA (reference sequence). This chain's CDR3 is CSAREGTLNQPQHF. The CDR3 DNA is TGCAGTGCTAGAGAGGGGACCCTCAATCAGCCCCAGCATTTT.

This chain uses TRBV7-2 with TRBJ1-5, with 8 bases identical to TRBD1. CDR1 is SGHTA and CDR2 is FQGNSA in the germline V gene. V was clipped by 0 bases and J by 4 bases; unmatched bases: 2. This CDR3 spans 15 amino acids. CDR3 residues: CASSLADRVNQPQHF. The CDR3 bases are TGTGCCAGCAGCTTAGCGGACAGGGTTAATCAGCCCCAGCATTTT.

The sample holds a few counts of this clonotype. This chain links TRBV6-5 with TRBJ2-5; D might be TRBD2 (5 bases). Germline values: CDR1 MNHEY, CDR2 SVGAGI. This CDR3 has 13 residues. V was cut by 7 bases and J by 4 bases, with 13 bases left in between. This chain's CDR3 is CASKGGAAETQYF. The CDR3 DNA is TGTGCCAGCAAGGGTGGAGCGGCAGAGACCCAGTACTTC.

This clonotype was picked up a small number of times. The chain has TRBV28 and TRBJ1-2; 9 positions agree with TRBD1. V was clipped by 4 bases and J by 1 base; unmatched bases: 7. Germline V gives CDR1 MDHEN, CDR2 SYDVKM. This CDR3 is 16 amino acids long. This CDR3 reads CASSSRPGQGNYGYTF. The CDR3 bases are TGTGCCAGCAGTTCCCGTCCGGGACAGGGTAACTATGGCTACACCTTC.

The V call is TRBV20-1, the J call TRBJ2-4; 11 nucleotides align to TRBD2. CDR1 and CDR2 from the germline V gene are DFQATT and SNEGSKA (reference sequence). CDR3 length: 16 amino acids. The junction had 4 bases not matched to a gene; V was cut back by 3 bases and J by 0 bases. CDR3 coding DNA: TGCAGTGCTAGTACTAGCGGGAGCCCAGCCAAAAACATTCAGTACTTC. It yields the protein CSASTSGSPAKNIQYF.

The V and J genes are TRBV4-1 and TRBJ2-5; 7 bases map to TRBD2. The J call may be wrong; the DNA end is better matched by TRBJ2-7. The CDR3 is made up of 16 amino acids. Germline values: CDR1 MGHRA, CDR2 YSYEKL. CDR3 amino acids: CASSQERAGSSYEQYF. The CDR3 DNA reads as TGCGCCAGCAGCCAAGAACGAGCGGGGAGTTCCTACGAGCAGTACTTC.

The CDR3, as DNA: TGTGCCAGCAGCCCAACTAGCGGGAGGGTGGAGGAGCAGTTCTTC. The encoded protein is CASSPTSGRVEEQFF. The chain carries TRBV2 and TRBJ2-1; TRBD2 aligns across 13 bases. Per the germline V gene, CDR1 is SNHLY and CDR2 is FYNNEI. This CDR3 is built from 15 residues. The junction had 9 bases not matched to a gene; V was cut back by 6 bases and J by 10 bases.